This entry lists 19 T cell receptor beta chains sequenced from one sample in a study of spatial heterogeneity in lung cancer. The study's findings and limits: Counts of expanded intratumoral alpha and beta TCRs tracked tumor mutation counts.

TCRdb reprocessed the 5' RACE reads with MiXCR, giving one entry per CDR3 protein. The repertoire holds fewer than 8,500 distinct CDR3 sequences, with less than 9% as singletons. Time point given: sample taken at primary tumor resection. Antigen specificity for these receptors is unknown. Sequencing used lung tumor tissue, obtained at surgery. The receptors were sampled from a female donor with early-stage non-small cell lung cancer.

This clonotype was counted ten times or more. Because the library targeted alpha chains, this beta chain is an off-target read whose size means little. The V and J genes are TRBV7-2 and TRBJ2-1, with 8 bases lining up with TRBD2. After removal of 5 bases from V and 10 bases from J, the junction contained 19 bases not matched to a gene. CDR1 and CDR2 (germline): SGHTA, FQGNSA. The length of the CDR3 is 17 residues. For the CDR3, the DNA is TGTGCCAGCAGCCAATTTATCGCCGGGGGGGACAATAGGGAGCAGTTCTTC. It encodes CASSQFIAGGDNREQFF.

By share, this clonotype ranks as medium-sized. For a library built for alpha chains, this beta chain is a stray read; little rests on its size. The chain combines TRBV19 with TRBJ1-5; 8 positions agree with TRBD1. The germline gives CDR1 LNHDA, CDR2 SQIVND (reference sequence). V dropped 8 bases and J dropped 2; count of bases not matched to a gene: 5. The CDR3 has 14 amino acids. The CDR3 region is CASPPGQGNQPQHF. The CDR3 coding sequence is TGTGCCAGTCCTCCGGGACAGGGCAATCAGCCCCAGCATTTT. The full variable domain, its missing parts supplied by reference TRBV19 and TRBJ1-5, is DGGITQSPKYLFRKEGQNVTLSCEQNLNHDAMYWYRQDPGQGLRLIYYSQIVNDFQKGDIAEGYSVSREKKESFPLTVTSAQKNPTAFYLCASPPGQGNQPQHFGDGTRLSIL.

This clonotype was recorded many times. A library prepared for alpha chains yielded this beta chain as an off-target read; its size is of little meaning. The genes are TRBV29-1 and TRBJ2-3; D is unresolved. The CDR3 extends over 13 amino acids. Germline loops: CDR1 SQVTM, CDR2 ANQGSEA. The V gene lost 6 bases and the J gene lost 0 bases, with 10 bases spanning the gap. DNA of the CDR3: TGCAGCGTCCTTTGGGGAAGCACAGATACGCAGTATTTT. It yields the protein CSVLWGSTDTQYF.

By share of the sample, this clonotype is medium-sized. This beta chain was picked up by a library intended for alpha chains and is off target, so its count carries little meaning. CDR3 region: CATAGNGELFF. The CDR3 nucleotides read TGTGCCACCGCGGGCAACGGGGAGCTGTTTTTT. The chain recombines TRBV24-1 with TRBJ2-2, with D possibly matching TRBD2 (5 bases). The CDR3 spans 11 residues. In germline, CDR1 is KGHDR, CDR2 SFDVKD. The V end lost 9 bases, the J end lost 7 bases, and 8 bases lay between the germline ends.

By sample share, this clonotype is medium-sized (0.01 to 0.1%). This beta chain appears as a stray read in a library generated for alpha chains; its size is not informative. The genes are TRBV28 and TRBJ1-4; D is unclear. The germline V gene encodes CDR1 MDHEN and CDR2 SYDVKM. The CDR3 spans 15 residues. Trimming pared 5 bases from V and 4 bases from J, leaving 14 bases between. The CDR3 coding sequence is TGTGCCAGCAGTCGAAGACGGCTAAGTAATGAAAAACTGTTTTTT. Its protein is CASSRRRLSNEKLFF.

This clonotype was found many times. This beta chain represents an off-target read in a library built for alpha chains; its size is of limited meaning. The chain links TRBV5-6 to TRBJ2-2; D ambiguous. The CDR3 covers 14 residues. Germline V CDR1 and CDR2: SGHDT, YYEEEE. V was cut by 3 bases and J by 4 bases, with 10 bases left in between. The CDR3 nucleotides read TGTGCCAGCAGCTCGGACGGACGCACCGGGGAGCTGTTTTTT. Residues: CASSSDGRTGELFF.

By frequency in the sample, this clonotype is medium-sized. Since it is a stray read in a library aimed at alpha chains, this beta chain has a size that is not meaningful. V and J are TRBV2 and TRBJ2-5; TRBD2 aligns across 11 bases. The CDR3 spans 14 residues. V trimming: 5 bases; J trimming: 13 bases; junction bases outside the gene matches: 12. Germline CDR1 SNHLY, CDR2 FYNNEI. Here the CDR3 reads CASSTDPGLAVRYF. Written as DNA, the CDR3 is TGTGCCAGCAGTACCGACCCGGGACTAGCGGTCCGGTACTTC.

This clonotype was counted many times. This beta chain was picked up by a library intended for alpha chains and is off target, so its count carries little meaning. The chain joins TRBV25-1 to TRBJ1-4; D gene uncertain. Deletions cut 6 bases from V and 8 bases from J, with 13 bases between. CDR3 length: 13 residues. Germline CDR1 and CDR2: MGHDK and SYGVNS. The CDR3 bases are TGTGCCAGCAGGGACCAGACGGTCGAAAAACTGTTTTTT. Translation: CASRDQTVEKLFF.

Details on this clonotype: As an off-target read in a library built for alpha chains, this beta chain has a frequency of little significance. The V call is TRBV9, the J call TRBJ2-5; 7 bases are a match to TRBD2. Germline CDR1 is SGDLS and CDR2 is YYNGEE. V lost 3 bases and J lost 5; bases outside the gene matches: 13. The CDR3 length is 16 residues. For the CDR3, the DNA is TGTGCCAGCAGCGGGAAGGACGGGAGGAGGTTTGAGACCCAGTACTTC. Its translation: CASSGKDGRRFETQYF. Combining the CDR3 with reference TRBV9 and TRBJ2-5 gives the whole variable domain DSGVTQTPKHLITATGQRVTLRCSPRSGDLSVYWYQQSLDQGLQFLIQYYNGEERAKGNILERFSAQQFPDLHSELNLSSLELGDSALYFCASSGKDGRRFETQYFGPGTRLLVL.

This clonotype was counted a few times. This beta chain is off target for a library built for alpha chains, so its abundance means little. The rearrangement joins TRBV29-1 to TRBJ2-2, with D possibly matching TRBD1 (6 bases). CDR1 and CDR2 from the germline V gene are SQVTM and ANQGSEA. The length of the CDR3 is 14 residues. Trimming removed 6 bases at V and 3 bases at J, with 14 bases between. This chain's CDR3 is CSVAPRGDTGELFF. The CDR3 DNA is TGCAGCGTCGCCCCCAGGGGAGACACCGGGGAGCTGTTTTTT.

This clonotype is medium-sized (0.01 to 0.1%). Since the library was made to target alpha chains, this beta chain is a stray read and its abundance is not meaningful. This chain links TRBV7-9 with TRBJ2-6; 11 bases align to TRBD2. The trim removed 6 bases at V and 0 bases at J, leaving 1 base unmatched. The CDR3 is made up of 16 amino acids. In germline, CDR1 is SEHNR, CDR2 FQNEAQ (reference sequence). The CDR3 DNA is TGTGCCAGCAGTAGCGGGAGGGCCTCTGGGGCCAACGTCCTGACTTTC. Its protein product is CASSSGRASGANVLTF.

There are many counts of this clonotype. Found in a library prepared for alpha chains, this beta chain is an off-target read, and its abundance has little meaning. The rearrangement uses TRBV7-2 and TRBJ2-2; D remains unclear. This CDR3 comprises 15 residues. Germline CDR1 reads SGHTA; CDR2 reads FQGNSA. V lost 3 bases to trimming and J lost 2 bases, with 10 bases between them. CDR3 in amino acids: CASSFSWGNTGELFF. Written as DNA, the CDR3 is TGTGCCAGCAGCTTTAGCTGGGGTAACACCGGGGAGCTGTTTTTT.

In its sample, this clonotype ranks as medium-sized. The size of this beta chain means little, since it is a stray read in a library made for alpha chains. J is TRBJ2-6 and V is TRBV7-8; the match to TRBD2 covers 7 bases. V lost 0 bases, J lost 0 bases, and 5 bases stayed unmatched. Germline V gene sequence: CDR1 SGHVS, CDR2 FQNEAQ. CDR3 length: 18 residues. CDR3 nucleotide sequence: TGTGCCAGCAGCTTAGCCGGACTAGACTTCTCTGGGGCCAACGTCCTGACTTTC. The encoded protein is CASSLAGLDFSGANVLTF.

By share, this clonotype ranks as medium-sized. This beta chain appears as a stray read in a library generated for alpha chains; its size is not informative. This chain links TRBV28 with TRBJ2-1; D perhaps matches TRBD2 (6 bases). The germline V gene has CDR1 MDHEN and CDR2 SYDVKM. This CDR3 spans 13 amino acids. The germline V and J ends were trimmed by 4 bases and 12 bases, with 16 bases remaining between them. As DNA, the CDR3 is TGTGCCAGCAGTTCGGCATCCCTGGGGGGGCAGTTCTTC. The encoded protein is CASSSASLGGQFF.

With regard to this clonotype: With the library built for alpha chains, this beta chain is off target and its frequency is not meaningful. The CDR3 loop is CSARGTQGDNEQFF. DNA for the CDR3: TGCAGTGCTCGAGGGACCCAGGGGGACAATGAGCAGTTCTTC. The J gene is TRBJ2-1, the V gene TRBV20-1; 7 bases are a match to TRBD1. Germline CDR1 DFQATT, CDR2 SNEGSKA (reference sequence). The CDR3 is made up of 14 amino acids. V shed 5 bases and J 5 bases; nucleotides not matched to a gene: 9.

This clonotype was detected many times. For a library built for alpha chains, this beta chain is a stray read; little rests on its size. V gene TRBV6-1 combines with J gene TRBJ1-5; no clear D. With 8 bases removed from V and 3 bases from J, the gap between germline ends came to 11 bases. The length of the CDR3 is 13 residues. Germline V gives CDR1 MNHNS, CDR2 SASEGT. The CDR3 DNA is TGTGCCAGCTCCATCCCCCCCAATCAGCCCCAGCATTTT. This sequence encodes CASSIPPNQPQHF.

This clonotype has a count of ten or more. The size of this beta chain means little, since it is a stray read in a library made for alpha chains. This rearrangement joins TRBV18 to TRBJ2-7; possibly TRBD1 for D (6 bases). Germline CDR1 and CDR2: KGHSH and LQKENI. The CDR3 runs to 16 residues. V lost 2 bases and J lost 6, with 20 bases in between. The CDR3 loop reads CASSPDRMGWVSEQYF. As DNA, the CDR3 is TGTGCCAGCTCACCAGACAGGATGGGATGGGTAAGCGAGCAGTACTTC.

This clonotype was detected a few times. Because this beta chain is a stray read in a library intended to capture alpha chains, its abundance should not be given much weight. The chain recombines TRBV3-1 with TRBJ2-2; D is unresolved. Germline V gene data show CDR1 as LGHDT and CDR2 as YNNKEL (reference sequence). The CDR3 spans 17 residues. V gave up 4 bases and J gave up 2 bases, with 17 bases separating them. Written as DNA, the CDR3 is TGTGCCAGCAGCCTCGCAATGGGCTTCTCAAACACCGGGGAGCTGTTTTTT. Amino acids: CASSLAMGFSNTGELFF.

This clonotype was observed many times. Since the library was made to target alpha chains, this beta chain is a stray read and its abundance is not meaningful. V gene TRBV27 combines with J gene TRBJ2-2; 10 positions match TRBD2. The junction had 5 bases not matched to a gene; V was cut back by 6 bases and J by 4 bases. The CDR3 extends over 15 amino acids. CDR1 is MNHEY and CDR2 is SMNVEV in the germline V gene (reference sequence). The CDR3 DNA sequence: TGTGCCAGCAGGGGGCTAGCGGGGGCCACCGGGGAGCTGTTTTTT. Translated: CASRGLAGATGELFF.